Included here is one TCR beta chain sequence, with context. Original handling: Reference gene primer amplification in the assay estimated nucleated cell counts. TCRdb keeps only in-frame clones here, not all; method: immunoSEQ multiplex PCR. The V and J calls and clone size were taken over from that table, and D and trimming were inferred from the DNA. The sample lists 180,000 or so clones; about 83% were seen once. This specimen belongs to a study of blood T cell repertoires in COVID-19. For the study at large: COVID-19 samples collected from the United States, Italy and Spain covered acute and convalescent phases. The cDNA or gDNA used as material had been derived from T cells, B-cell-depleted T cells, or PBMCs.

This TCR came from a man aged 35-49 years who had recovered from COVID-19. Sequenced material: peripheral blood.

DNA of the CDR3: TGCGCCAGCAGCCAGGACCCCGGGACAAGATTTGGCTACACCTTC. This translates into CASSQDPGTRFGYTF. J is TRBJ1-2 and V is TRBV4-3; a weak D match, TRBD1 (6 bases). Germline V gene data show CDR1 as LGHNA and CDR2 as YSLEER. With 3 bases removed from V and 7 bases from J, the gap between germline ends came to 18 bases. CDR3 size: 15 residues.